This T cell receptor beta chain was profiled in a study of T cells in localized non-small cell lung cancer. Sequencing was performed with immunoSEQ multiplex PCR; in TCRdb, only in-frame clones are kept and a portion is missing. In the table there are approximately 15,000 clones, 87% of which are singletons. A word on this clone: An end of the junction does not agree with germline; a read error may underlie this.

Germline loops: CDR1 SGHRS, CDR2 YFSETQ. The CDR3 extends over 13 amino acids. This clonotype originated in a male donor aged 60 or older with stage II lung adenocarcinoma. The rearrangement joins TRBV5-1 to TRBJ2-1; no reliable D call. Sequenced material: peripheral blood mononuclear cells, taken before any cancer treatment. CDR3 bases: TGCGACAGCAGCTTAAGGTACCGCAATGAGCAGTTCTTC. It codes for CDSSLRYRNEQFF.